The clone carrying this T cell receptor beta chain was seen only a few times. Its antigen is still unknown. The donor group consisted entirely of healthy Caucasians. The sample belongs to a study of identical twins. Whole-study results and caveats: Twin pairs had excess sharing that was weaker in beta out-of-frame sequences. Invariant MAIT and iNKT cells may have partly biased zero-insertion analyses. Within cord blood, abundant beta clonotypes carried fewer insertions, but memory repertoires showed no such trend.

TCRdb recomputed calls from the 5' RACE reads with MiXCR, one row per CDR3 protein. The profile shows 300,000 or so distinct CDR3 sequences, over 8.5% of them singletons. Unmatched junction bases numbered 11, after V lost 5 bases and J lost 9 bases. CDR1 SGHVS and CDR2 FQNEAQ come from the germline V gene. This CDR3 is 17 amino acids long. This sample was shared with a second study, whose subject was yellow fever vaccine responses in identical twins.

This TCR derives from a woman aged 18-29 years in good health. The V gene is TRBV7-8, the J gene TRBJ2-1, with 15 nucleotides matching TRBD2. The sequencing input was CD8+ T cells sorted from blood. The DNA for the CDR3 is TGTGCCAGCAGCCCTAAAGGACTAGCGGGGGGGCTGGTTGAGCAGTTCTTC. Amino acid sequence: CASSPKGLAGGLVEQFF.